These 27 T cell receptor beta chains were sequenced from one sample in a study of T cell repertoires in cytomegalovirus infection. A single record per CDR3 protein comes from TCRdb applying MiXCR to the reads. This sample carries fewer than 200,000 distinct CDR3 sequences, roughly 14% of them seen once, and the ten largest clones take 20% to 30%. The sample was PBMCs. All receptors derive from a human donor in good health (CMV status not recorded). Some clones in this sample may be carry-over from other donors' samples.

Here the CDR3 DNA reads TGTGCCAGCGAATCCGGGACAGGGGACTACGAGCAGTACTTC. Protein sequence: CASESGTGDYEQYF. The chain links TRBV28 to TRBJ2-7; the match to TRBD1 covers 10 bases. The CDR3 has 14 residues. J was trimmed by 3 bases and V by 8 bases; bases with no gene match: 7. Germline CDR1 is MDHEN and CDR2 is SYDVKM.

There are a few counts of this clonotype. This sequence joins TRBV6-5 and TRBJ1-2, with unresolved D. Germline-derived CDR1 and CDR2 are MNHEY and SVGAGI. The CDR3 length is 15 residues. V dropped 0 bases and J dropped 0 bases, with 8 bases sitting between them. The chain's CDR3 is CASSYSRSSNYGYTF. The CDR3 region has the DNA TGTGCCAGCAGTTACTCGCGATCTTCTAACTATGGCTACACCTTC.

Comment on this clonotype: A clone one base away is much larger, so this may be a read error. V usage is TRBV11-3 and J usage is TRBJ2-1; 7 positions agree with TRBD1. CDR1 is SGHNT and CDR2 is YENEEA in the germline V gene. This CDR3 has 15 residues. CDR3 in DNA: TGTGGCAGCAGCTTAGAAACGTCAACTACAGGGGCGCAGTTCTTC. Translated, it gives CGSSLETSTTGAQFF.

The rearrangement links TRBV7-3 to TRBJ2-1, with 9 bases that match TRBD2. The germline V gene has CDR1 SGHTA and CDR2 FQGTGA. V was clipped by 4 bases and J by 6 bases; unmatched bases: 7. CDR3 length: 15 residues. In DNA form, the CDR3 reads TGTGCCAGCAGCTCCCCCAGCGGGGGGTCCAATGAGCAGTTCTTC. It specifies CASSSPSGGSNEQFF.

Within the sample, this clonotype is medium-sized (0.01 to 0.1%). This chain joins TRBV7-2 and TRBJ2-1; 10 bases are shared with TRBD2. The CDR3 is 15 residues long. CDR1 is SGHTA, CDR2 FQGNSA, per germline. Losses at the gene ends were 1 base for V and 6 bases for J; bases not matched to a gene: 3. The CDR3 DNA reads as TGTGCCAGCAGCTTAGGACTAGCGGGCCCCAATGAGCAGTTCTTC. As protein: CASSLGLAGPNEQFF.

At least ten counts were recorded for this clonotype. The chain has TRBV12-3 or TRBV12-4 and TRBJ2-5; TRBD2 matches at 9 bases. J gave up 4 bases and V 6 bases, and 15 bases lay outside the gene matches. The CDR3 consists of 17 residues. CDR3 in amino acids: CASSSPGVAGDLETQYF. DNA for the CDR3: TGTGCCAGCAGCTCTCCCGGGGTAGCGGGGGATCTAGAGACCCAGTACTTC.

V gene TRBV19 combines with J gene TRBJ2-1; TRBD2 might be the D (5 bases). V lost 8 bases, J lost 3 bases, and 8 bases lay in between. This CDR3 has 12 amino acids. Looked up from germline, CDR1 is LNHDA and CDR2 is SQIVND (reference sequence). CDR3 loop: CASSGYYNEQFF. In nucleotides, the CDR3 is TGTGCCAGTTCGGGATACTACAATGAGCAGTTCTTC. Filled out from reference TRBV19 and TRBJ2-1, the complete variable domain reads DGGITQSPKYLFRKEGQNVTLSCEQNLNHDAMYWYRQDPGQGLRLIYYSQIVNDFQKGDIAEGYSVSREKKESFPLTVTSAQKNPTAFYLCASSGYYNEQFFGPGTRLTVL.

V and J are TRBV6-2 or TRBV6-3 and TRBJ2-1; 8 bases are a match to TRBD2. Germline lookup yields CDR1 MNHEY and CDR2 SVGEGT. The CDR3 is 15 residues long. Germline trimming cut 4 bases from V and 11 bases from J; bases unmatched to any gene: 13. CDR3 DNA: TGTGCCAGCAGTTCTTTCAGCGGGGGCCCAATGAAGCAGTTCTTC. Translation gives CASSSFSGGPMKQFF.

The chain recombines TRBV15 with TRBJ1-4; no firm D call. The V end was cut by 3 bases, the J end by 8 bases, with 10 bases between. This CDR3 is 13 amino acids long. From germline, CDR1 is LNHNV and CDR2 YYDKDF (reference sequence). CDR3 protein: CATSRSRQEKLFF. CDR3 in DNA: TGTGCCACCAGCAGGAGCAGGCAGGAAAAACTGTTTTTT.

The chain couples TRBV15 to TRBJ1-5; no definite D call. The CDR3 totals 16 residues. V lost 4 bases to trimming and J lost 0 bases, with 13 bases between them. CDR1 and CDR2 from the germline V gene are LNHNV and YYDKDF (reference sequence). The CDR3 nucleotides are TGTGCCACCAGCAATTTCCGGGAGTATAGCAATCAGCCCCAGCATTTT. Its translation is CATSNFREYSNQPQHF.

The sample holds many counts of this clonotype. The chain uses TRBV12-5 and TRBJ2-7; TRBD1 aligns across 7 bases. With V trimmed by 6 bases and J by 1 base, 6 bases remained unmatched. This CDR3 region has 14 residues. CDR1 is LGHNT and CDR2 is FRNRAP in the germline V gene. The CDR3 sequence: CASGRTGWSYEQYF. The CDR3 nucleotides read TGTGCTAGTGGCCGGACAGGCTGGTCCTACGAGCAGTACTTC.

V is TRBV20-1 and J is TRBJ2-7, with D tentatively TRBD1 (6 bases). The germline V gene encodes CDR1 DFQATT and CDR2 SNEGSKA (reference sequence). The CDR3 contains 12 residues. V was trimmed by 1 base and J by 2 bases, leaving 6 bases between them. In DNA form, the CDR3 reads TGCAGTGCTAGAGGGGGGCCCTACGAGCAGTACTTC. This translates into CSARGGPYEQYF.

This clonotype occurred a few times. The chain links TRBV10-3 to TRBJ1-4; the D is unclear. CDR3 length: 12 residues. V was pared by 4 bases and J by 4 bases, with 4 bases between. The germline CDR1 and CDR2 sequences are ENHRY and SYGVKD. In DNA form, the CDR3 reads TGTGCCATCAGTGGAAGTAATGAAAAACTGTTTTTT. Translation: CAISGSNEKLFF.

This clonotype was recorded a few times. This chain connects TRBV20-1 to TRBJ2-7; 7 bases map to TRBD2. Germline CDR1 reads DFQATT; CDR2 reads SNEGSKA (reference sequence). V shed 0 bases and J 1 base; nucleotides not matched to a gene: 9. This CDR3 comprises 16 residues. CDR3 nucleotide sequence: TGCAGTGCTAGAGATCTCTGGGGGGGGAGTTCCTACGAGCAGTACTTC. Residues: CSARDLWGGSSYEQYF.

This clonotype was seen a few times. V and J are TRBV29-1 and TRBJ2-1, with 9 bases identical to TRBD1. Per the germline V gene, CDR1 is SQVTM and CDR2 is ANQGSEA. J lost 15 bases, V lost 7 bases, and 7 bases had no gene match. The length of the CDR3 is 10 residues. The DNA for the CDR3 is TGCAGCGCCTCTCGGGGACAGGGGTTCTTC. It yields the protein CSASRGQGFF.

This clonotype was counted ten times or more. The J gene is TRBJ1-2, the V gene TRBV25-1; D is perhaps TRBD1 (5 bases). This CDR3 region has 15 residues. V gave up 5 bases and J gave up 3 bases, with 16 bases separating them. Germline V gene data show CDR1 as MGHDK and CDR2 as SYGVNS. The CDR3 spells CASSPGRQRDYGYTF. CDR3 nucleotide sequence: TGTGCCAGCAGTCCGGGACGTCAGAGAGACTATGGCTACACCTTC.

The chain employs TRBV30 and TRBJ2-3; no reliable D call. This CDR3 spans 11 amino acids. Germline V gives CDR1 GTSNPN, CDR2 SVGIG (reference sequence). V was pared by 1 base and J by 5 bases, with 4 bases between. CDR3 DNA sequence: TGTGCCTGGAGTGGAGGAGATACGCAGTATTTT. Its protein product is CAWSGGDTQYF.

This clonotype was seen at least ten times. The rearrangement links TRBV7-2 to TRBJ2-7, with unresolved D. The CDR3 extends over 13 amino acids. V lost 5 bases and J lost 6, with 14 bases in between. CDR1 is SGHTA, CDR2 FQGNSA, per germline. This CDR3 reads CASSPDLWGEQYF. In nucleotides, the CDR3 is TGTGCCAGCAGCCCTGACCTTTGGGGCGAGCAGTACTTC.

This clonotype has at least ten counts. The V call is TRBV7-9, the J call TRBJ2-3; D assignment may be TRBD1 or TRBD2 (5 bases each). The V end was cut by 4 bases, the J end by 2 bases, with 10 bases between. Per germline, CDR1 SEHNR and CDR2 FQNEAQ (reference sequence). CDR3 length: 14 residues. The CDR3 DNA follows: TGTGCCAGCAGCTGGGGGACGGCCACAGATACGCAGTATTTT. Its protein is CASSWGTATDTQYF.

This clonotype was observed at least ten times. V is TRBV12-3 or TRBV12-4 and J is TRBJ2-7; 10 bases align to TRBD1. V lost 3 bases to trimming and J lost 2 bases; unmatched junction nucleotides: 19. The CDR3 has 20 residues. CDR3 sequence (DNA): TGTGCCAGCAGTTTTTGGTTGGTTCCCCCGGACAGGGGGTCTACCTACGAGCAGTACTTC. Translation gives CASSFWLVPPDRGSTYEQYF.

This clonotype has ten or more counts. The V and J genes are TRBV7-2 and TRBJ1-5, with a possible D match to TRBD1 (5 bases). Germline CDR1 reads SGHTA; CDR2 reads FQGNSA. This CDR3 has 17 amino acids. V was trimmed by 0 bases and J by 2 bases, leaving 14 bases between them. The CDR3: CASSLAGRRPGNQPQHF. As DNA, the CDR3 is TGTGCCAGCAGCTTAGCGGGGCGGCGTCCGGGCAATCAGCCCCAGCATTTT.

Many counts were recorded for this clonotype. V is TRBV5-4 and J is TRBJ1-1; D is unresolved. This CDR3 is 15 amino acids long. Deletions cut 0 bases from V and 0 bases from J, with 9 bases between. CDR1 SGHNT and CDR2 YYREEE come from the germline V gene (reference sequence). The CDR3 DNA sequence: TGTGCCAGCAGCTTGGTAGGCAGTTTGAACACTGAAGCTTTCTTT. It translates to CASSLVGSLNTEAFF.

This clonotype was recorded a few times. The chain is built from TRBV19 and TRBJ1-3; D is ambiguous. Trimming removed 9 bases from V and 0 bases from J, with 9 bases in between. The V gene's germline CDR1 is LNHDA and CDR2 SQIVND (reference sequence). The CDR3 loop spans 13 amino acids. The DNA of the CDR3 is TGTGCCAGCGACCGAAGCTCTGGAAACACCATATATTTT. Amino acids: CASDRSSGNTIYF.

The rearrangement uses TRBV12-3 or TRBV12-4 and TRBJ2-3; TRBD2 is a possible D gene (5 bases). The V end lost 3 bases, the J end lost 0 bases, and 7 bases lay between the germline ends. The CDR3 covers 14 residues. CDR3 sequence: CASSFSESTDTQYF. The CDR3 bases are TGTGCCAGCAGTTTTAGCGAGAGCACAGATACGCAGTATTTT.

This clonotype was seen repeatedly, ten times or more. V gene TRBV7-2 combines with J gene TRBJ1-1; D is ambiguous. Germline-derived CDR1 and CDR2 are SGHTA and FQGNSA. Trimming took 1 base from V and 1 from J, leaving 10 bases between them. CDR3 length equals 15 residues. The chain's CDR3 is CASSLGVGKNTEAFF. CDR3 sequence (DNA): TGTGCCAGCAGCTTAGGGGTGGGCAAGAACACTGAAGCTTTCTTT.

This clonotype was picked up many times. J is TRBJ1-1 and V is TRBV7-8; TRBD1 aligns across 10 bases. J lost 0 bases, V lost 3 bases, and 7 bases had no gene match. CDR3 length: 17 residues. CDR1 is SGHVS and CDR2 is FQNEAQ in the germline V gene. As DNA, the CDR3 is TGTGCCAGCAGCTTTGGGTGGGGGACAGGGGTGAACACTGAAGCTTTCTTT. Translation: CASSFGWGTGVNTEAFF.

This clonotype was picked up many times. The rearrangement links TRBV7-3 to TRBJ2-7; TRBD1 matches 9 bases. The CDR3 length is 15 residues. Germline V gene lookup returns CDR1 SGHTA and CDR2 FQGTGA. Losses at the gene ends were 5 bases for V and 7 bases for J; bases not matched to a gene: 12. The chain's CDR3 is CASSIRPGQGGEQYF. CDR3 sequence (DNA): TGTGCCAGCAGCATCAGACCGGGACAGGGTGGGGAGCAGTACTTC.